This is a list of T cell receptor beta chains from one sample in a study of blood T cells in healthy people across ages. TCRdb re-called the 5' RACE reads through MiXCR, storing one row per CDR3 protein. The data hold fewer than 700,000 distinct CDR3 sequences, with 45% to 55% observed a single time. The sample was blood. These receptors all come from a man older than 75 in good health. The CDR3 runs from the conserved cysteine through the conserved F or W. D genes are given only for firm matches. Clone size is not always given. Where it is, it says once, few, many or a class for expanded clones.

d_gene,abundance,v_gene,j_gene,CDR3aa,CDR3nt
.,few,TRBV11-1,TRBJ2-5,CASSLLGGGNLETQYF,TGTGCCAGCAGCCTATTAGGGGGGGGTAACTTGGAGACCCAGTACTTC
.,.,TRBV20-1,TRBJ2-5,CSAPPQGRLSQGTQYF,TGCAGTGCGCCACCCCAGGGACGCCTCTCCCAAGGGACCCAGTACTTC
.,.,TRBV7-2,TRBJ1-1,CASSLDPEAFF,TGTGCCAGCAGCTTAGACCCCGAAGCTTTCTTT
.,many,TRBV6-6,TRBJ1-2,CASSYTGSGYGYTF,TGTGCCAGCAGTTACACAGGTTCTGGCTATGGCTACACCTTC
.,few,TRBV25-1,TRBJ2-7,CASASGLGYEQYF,TGTGCCAGCGCGTCAGGGTTGGGCTACGAGCAGTACTTC
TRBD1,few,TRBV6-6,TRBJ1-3,CASSFPGTGNSGNTIYF,TGTGCCAGCAGTTTTCCAGGGACAGGGAACTCTGGAAACACCATATATTTT
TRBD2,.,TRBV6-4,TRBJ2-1,CASSAGLAGGRGEQFF,TGTGCCAGCAGTGCCGGACTAGCGGGGGGCAGGGGTGAGCAGTTCTTC
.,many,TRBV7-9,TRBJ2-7,CASSLAGGTQNEQYF,TGTGCCAGCAGCTTAGCTGGGGGGACGCAAAACGAGCAGTACTTC
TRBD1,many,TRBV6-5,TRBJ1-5,CASSSAGTGHQPQHF,TGTGCCAGCAGTTCAGCCGGGACAGGGCATCAGCCCCAGCATTTT
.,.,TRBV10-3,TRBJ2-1,CAISESDWSNREFF,TGTGCCATCAGTGAGTCAGATTGGTCGAACAGGGAGTTCTTC
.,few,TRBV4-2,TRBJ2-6,CASRPNPGSGANVLTF,TGTGCCAGCAGGCCCAATCCGGGCTCTGGGGCCAACGTCCTGACTTTC
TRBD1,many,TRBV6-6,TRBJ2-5,CASTDREETQYF,TGTGCCAGCACCGACAGGGAAGAGACCCAGTACTTC
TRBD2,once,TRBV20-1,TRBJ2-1,CSARDLRSGATRGEQFF,TGCAGTGCTAGAGATTTGAGGAGCGGGGCCACAAGAGGTGAGCAGTTCTTC
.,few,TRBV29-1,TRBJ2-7,CSVDARAGVLYEQYF,TGCAGCGTTGACGCACGGGCCGGGGTACTCTACGAGCAGTACTTC
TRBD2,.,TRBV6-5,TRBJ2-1,CASSYLRGGNEQFF,TGTGCCAGCAGTTACTTGCGGGGGGGCAATGAGCAGTTCTTC
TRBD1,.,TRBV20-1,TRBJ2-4,CSAGTVAKNIQYF,TGCAGTGCGGGGACAGTAGCCAAAAACATTCAGTACTTC
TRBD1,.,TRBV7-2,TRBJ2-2,CASSFQGAATGELFF,TGTGCCAGCAGCTTTCAGGGGGCGGCCACCGGGGAGCTGTTTTTT
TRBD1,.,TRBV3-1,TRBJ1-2,CASSLQGDAYGYTF,TGTGCCAGCAGCCTACAGGGGGATGCCTATGGCTACACCTTC
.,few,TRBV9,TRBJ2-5,CASSVVPSAAQETQYF,TGTGCCAGCAGCGTAGTGCCTAGCGCCGCCCAAGAGACCCAGTACTTC
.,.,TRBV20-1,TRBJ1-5,CSALPGLRNQPQHF,TGCAGTGCCCTGCCGGGACTGCGCAATCAGCCCCAGCATTTT
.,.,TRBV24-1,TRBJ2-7,CATSEGTGPYEQYF,TGTGCCACCAGTGAGGGAACAGGGCCCTACGAGCAGTACTTC
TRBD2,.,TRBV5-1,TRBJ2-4,CASSFASGGDIQYF,TGCGCCAGCAGCTTTGCTAGCGGGGGTGACATTCAGTACTTC
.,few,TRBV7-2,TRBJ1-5,CASSLGRTNQPQHF,TGTGCCAGCAGCTTAGGACGGACAAATCAGCCCCAGCATTTT
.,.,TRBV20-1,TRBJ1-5,CSASTGHQPQHF,TGCAGTGCCAGCACAGGGCATCAGCCCCAGCATTTT
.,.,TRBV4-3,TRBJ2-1,CASSQDVGRWNEQFF,TGCGCCAGCAGCCAAGATGTCGGGCGATGGAATGAGCAGTTCTTC
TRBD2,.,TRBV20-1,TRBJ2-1,CSASSSSGDSPQFF,TGCAGTGCTAGTAGTTCTAGCGGGGACTCCCCCCAGTTCTTC
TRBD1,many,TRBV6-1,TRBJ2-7,CASSTDRVIGPPNSYEQYF,TGTGCCAGCAGTACAGACAGGGTTATCGGACCACCCAACTCCTACGAGCAGTACTTC
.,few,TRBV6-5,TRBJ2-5,CASSYSGSTDGQETQYF,TGTGCCAGCAGTTACTCTGGTAGTACTGATGGACAAGAGACCCAGTACTTC
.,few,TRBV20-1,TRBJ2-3,CSAFSPTGSSDTQYF,TGCAGTGCTTTCAGTCCTACAGGGTCTTCAGATACGCAGTATTTT
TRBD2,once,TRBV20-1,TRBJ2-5,CSARGAGGGRNEQYF,TGCAGTGCTAGAGGAGCGGGAGGGGGCCGCAATGAGCAGTACTTC
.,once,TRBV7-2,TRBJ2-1,CASSLGRLVEQFF,TGTGCCAGCAGCTTAGGCCGGTTGGTTGAGCAGTTCTTC
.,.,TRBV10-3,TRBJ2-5,CAVSESRAGGGQETQYF,TGTGCCGTCAGTGAGTCGAGGGCAGGAGGGGGACAAGAGACCCAGTACTTC
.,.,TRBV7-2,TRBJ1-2,CASSPPGPYGYTF,TGTGCCAGCAGCCCCCCGGGGCCCTATGGCTACACCTTC
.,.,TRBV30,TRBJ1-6,CAWSVVRAPNSPLHF,TGTGCCTGGAGTGTGGTCCGGGCCCCGAATTCACCCCTCCACTTT
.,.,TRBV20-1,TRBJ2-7,CSARRSTLGGDAYEQYF,TGCAGTGCTAGAAGATCGACCCTAGGGGGGGACGCCTACGAGCAGTACTTC
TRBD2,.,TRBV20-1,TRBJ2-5,CSAKEWTGTSGSVTQYF,TGCAGTGCTAAAGAGTGGACCGGGACTAGCGGGAGTGTGACCCAGTACTTC
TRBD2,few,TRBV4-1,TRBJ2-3,CASSQISGGTDTQYF,TGCGCCAGCAGCCAAATTAGCGGGGGGACAGATACGCAGTATTTT
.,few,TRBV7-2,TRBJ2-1,CASSLVGGRSYNEQFF,TGTGCCAGCAGCTTAGTCGGGGGGCGATCCTACAATGAGCAGTTCTTC
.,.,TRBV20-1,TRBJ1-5,CSARASGTVVRAQPQHF,TGCAGTGCTAGAGCGTCCGGGACGGTGGTACGAGCTCAGCCCCAGCATTTT
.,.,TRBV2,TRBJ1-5,CASSESGLINQPQHF,TGTGCCAGCAGTGAATCTGGGTTGATCAATCAGCCCCAGCATTTT
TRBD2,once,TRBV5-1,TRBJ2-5,CASSLVSGSLETQYF,TGCGCCAGCAGCTTGGTCAGCGGGAGTTTAGAGACCCAGTACTTC
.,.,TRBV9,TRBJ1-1,CASSVDWLAEAFF,TGTGCCAGCAGCGTAGATTGGTTAGCTGAAGCTTTCTTT
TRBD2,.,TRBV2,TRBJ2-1,CASRLLAGVGNEQFF,TGTGCCAGCAGGCTTCTAGCGGGAGTAGGCAATGAGCAGTTCTTC
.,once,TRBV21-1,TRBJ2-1,CARGVQGAEQFF,TGTGCCAGGGGGGTCCAGGGAGCAGAGCAGTTCTTC
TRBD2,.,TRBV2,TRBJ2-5,CASSLSGNEQETQYF,TGTGCCAGCAGTTTGAGCGGGAATGAGCAAGAGACCCAGTATTTC
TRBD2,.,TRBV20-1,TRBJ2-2,CSAHRTSGNTGELFF,TGCAGTGCTCATAGGACTAGCGGGAACACCGGGGAGCTGTTTTTT
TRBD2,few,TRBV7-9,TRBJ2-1,CASSGLAGPLSSYNEQFF,TGTGCCAGCAGCGGACTAGCGGGGCCCTTAAGCTCCTACAATGAGCAGTTCTTC
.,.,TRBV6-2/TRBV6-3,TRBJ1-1,CASSYHPGVDTEAFF,TGTGCCAGCAGTTACCACCCGGGGGTAGACACTGAAGCTTTCTTT
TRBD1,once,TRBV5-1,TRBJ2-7,CATTPTGGSYNEQYF,TGCGCCACCACACCTACAGGGGGCTCCTACAATGAGCAGTACTTC
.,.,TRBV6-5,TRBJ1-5,CASRESGGNQPQHF,TGTGCCAGCCGGGAGTCAGGGGGCAATCAGCCCCAGCATTTT
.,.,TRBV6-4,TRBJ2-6,CASSDSNFGANVLTF,TGTGCCAGCAGTGACTCCAATTTCGGGGCCAACGTCCTGACTTTC
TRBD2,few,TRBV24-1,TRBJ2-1,CATQRGTSGRSSYNEQFF,TGTGCCACCCAGCGGGGGACTAGCGGGCGAAGCTCCTACAATGAGCAGTTCTTC
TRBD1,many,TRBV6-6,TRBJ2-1,CASRLSRDRVLNEQFF,TGTGCCAGCAGACTGAGCCGGGACAGGGTTTTGAATGAGCAGTTCTTC
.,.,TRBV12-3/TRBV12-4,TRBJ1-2,CASSNRAGNYGYTF,TGTGCTAGCAGTAACAGGGCTGGGAACTATGGCTACACCTTC
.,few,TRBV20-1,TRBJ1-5,CSAPVGGVNQPQHF,TGCAGTGCTCCCGTTGGCGGGGTGAATCAGCCCCAGCATTTT
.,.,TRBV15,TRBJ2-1,CATSRGSIPLYNEQFF,TGTGCCACCAGCAGGGGAAGTATACCCCTCTACAATGAGCAGTTCTTC
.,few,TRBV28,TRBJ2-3,CASSPRTVSDTQYF,TGTGCCAGCAGTCCAAGGACCGTTTCAGATACGCAGTATTTT